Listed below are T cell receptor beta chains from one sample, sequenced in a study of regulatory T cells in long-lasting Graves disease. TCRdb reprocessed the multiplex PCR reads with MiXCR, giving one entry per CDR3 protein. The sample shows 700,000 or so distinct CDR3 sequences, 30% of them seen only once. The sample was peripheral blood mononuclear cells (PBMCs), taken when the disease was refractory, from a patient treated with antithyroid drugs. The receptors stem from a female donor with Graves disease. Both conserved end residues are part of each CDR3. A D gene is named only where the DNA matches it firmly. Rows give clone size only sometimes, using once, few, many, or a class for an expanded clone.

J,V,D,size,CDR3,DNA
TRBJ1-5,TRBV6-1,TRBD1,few,CASSAMPTGVVQPQHF,TGTGCCAGCAGTGCCATGCCCACAGGGGTGGTTCAGCCCCAGCATTTT
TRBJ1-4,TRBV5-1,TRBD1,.,CASSTDRGSEKLFF,TGCGCCAGCAGCACGGACAGGGGTAGCGAAAAACTGTTTTTT
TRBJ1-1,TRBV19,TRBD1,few,CASNQGADTEAFF,TGTGCCAGTAACCAGGGGGCGGACACTGAAGCTTTCTTT
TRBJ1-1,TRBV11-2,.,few,CASSSRVAGNTEAFF,TGTGCCAGCAGCTCCCGCGTAGCAGGGAACACTGAAGCTTTCTTT
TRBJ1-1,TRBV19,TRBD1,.,CASSMALSRDRGLYTEAFF,TGTGCCAGTAGTATGGCTCTCTCACGGGACAGGGGGCTGTACACTGAAGCTTTCTTT
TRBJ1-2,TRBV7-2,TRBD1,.,CASNTPRRGQSYGYTF,TGTGCCAGCAACACCCCTCGAAGGGGACAGAGTTATGGCTACACCTTC
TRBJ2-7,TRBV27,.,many,CASSGDTIGSYEQYF,TGTGCCAGCAGTGGAGACACGATCGGCTCCTACGAGCAGTACTTC
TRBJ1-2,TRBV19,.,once,CASTPQGTPSIGGYTF,TGTGCCAGTACCCCTCAGGGGACCCCTTCAATTGGTGGCTACACCTTC
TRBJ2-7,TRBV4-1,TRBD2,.,CASSQDPSAGGRGDEQYF,TGCGCCAGCAGCCAAGATCCATCAGCGGGAGGCCGAGGGGACGAGCAGTACTTC
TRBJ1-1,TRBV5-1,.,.,CASSLARARVNTEAFF,TGCGCCAGCAGCTTGGCCCGGGCGCGCGTCAACACTGAAGCTTTCTTT